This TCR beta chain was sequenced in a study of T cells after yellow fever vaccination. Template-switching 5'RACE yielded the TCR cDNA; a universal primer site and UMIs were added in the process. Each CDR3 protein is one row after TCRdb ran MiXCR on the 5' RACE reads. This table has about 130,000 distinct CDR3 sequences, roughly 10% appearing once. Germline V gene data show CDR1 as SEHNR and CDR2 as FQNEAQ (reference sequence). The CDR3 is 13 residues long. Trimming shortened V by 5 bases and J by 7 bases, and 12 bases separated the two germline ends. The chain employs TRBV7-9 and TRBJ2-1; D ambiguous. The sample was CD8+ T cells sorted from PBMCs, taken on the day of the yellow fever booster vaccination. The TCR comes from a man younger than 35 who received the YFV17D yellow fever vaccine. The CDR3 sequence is CASSEPPSNEQFF. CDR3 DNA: TGTGCCAGCAGCGAACCCCCATCGAATGAGCAGTTCTTC.